This T cell receptor (beta chain) was identified in a study of OX40 agonist ivuxolimab in advanced cancers. Study-level information: With a range of roughly 20 to 80, age averaged roughly 61 years, and more than 75% were male. General study findings and limits: CD4+ and CD8+ blood T cells expanded clonally by week 6 at 0.1 to 3.0 mg/kg.

Of note for this clone: What it recognizes is unknown.

Assay: immunoSEQ multiplex PCR; the TCRdb copy retains only in-frame clones and omits some. The sample has 91,000 or so clones; around 86% are singletons. The CDR3 extends over 16 amino acids. CDR1 and CDR2 from the germline V gene are LNHDA and SQIVND (reference sequence). V was cut by 2 bases and J by 6 bases, with 17 bases left in between. The V call is TRBV19, the J call TRBJ2-1, with D perhaps TRBD2 (6 bases). The clonotype comes from an adult with an advanced solid tumor such as melanoma, head and neck, liver or kidney cancer. Source: CD4+ or CD8+ T cells sorted from blood, taken in a trial of the OX40 agonist ivuxolimab. CDR3 loop: CASSILGAGGANEQFF. Here the CDR3 DNA reads TGTGCCAGTAGTATACTTGGAGCGGGTGGGGCCAATGAGCAGTTCTTC.